This TCR beta chain emerged from a study of blood T cell repertoires in COVID-19. V shed 0 bases and J shed 7 bases, with 12 bases lying between them. The CDR3 has 14 amino acids. The germline gives CDR1 MGHDK, CDR2 SYGVNS. Here immunoSEQ multiplex PCR was the method, and the copy in TCRdb shows in-frame clones only, minus some. This table holds fewer than 250,000 clones, 86% found once. This study enrolled people aged about 18 to 100 from about two dozen US geographic areas. Cohort placement rested on clinical history that participants reported themselves. The chain uses TRBV25-1 and TRBJ2-5; a weak D match, TRBD2 (6 bases). The sample taken for sequencing was PBMCs or T cells enriched from blood (not recorded which). The clonotype was recovered from a woman in her forties or fifties who had recovered from COVID-19. DNA for the CDR3: TGTGCCAGCAGTGAATACGTCAGGGAGGCGACCCAGTACTTC. This codes for CASSEYVREATQYF.